Listed below are T cell receptor beta chains from one sample, sequenced in a study of blood T cell repertoires in COVID-19. Repertoires were generated with immunoSEQ multiplex PCR, while TCRdb's copy carries only in-frame clones and drops some. In the table there are 180,000 or so clones, about 76% of which are singletons. Sequencing was performed on peripheral blood. The receptors come from a woman aged 45-65 years with active or convalescent COVID-19. Both conserved end residues are part of each CDR3. The D gene is left open where the match is weak. Size is stated for part of the rows, as once, few or many counts, or as a class when the clone is expanded.

d_gene: NA; abundance: few; j_gene: TRBJ1-5; v_gene: TRBV7-2; len: 15; CDR3nt: TGTGCCAGCAGCCTTCAGGTGAATAGCAATCAGCCCCAGCATTTT; CDR3aa: CASSLQVNSNQPQHF
d_gene: TRBD1; abundance: NA; j_gene: TRBJ1-5; v_gene: TRBV2; len: 15; CDR3nt: TGTGCCAGTAAGGGACAGGGGACGAGCAATCAGCCCCAGCATTTT; CDR3aa: CASKGQGTSNQPQHF
d_gene: TRBD1; abundance: NA; j_gene: TRBJ2-3; v_gene: TRBV5-8; len: 17; CDR3nt: TGTGCCAGCAGCTTGGCCGGGACAGGGGGCCTTACAGATACGCAGTATTTT; CDR3aa: CASSLAGTGGLTDTQYF
d_gene: NA; abundance: NA; j_gene: TRBJ1-3; v_gene: TRBV9; len: 17; CDR3nt: TGTGCCAGCAGCTCACCCTGGCAGGGGAGGGGTGGAAACACCATATATTTT; CDR3aa: CASSSPWQGRGGNTIYF
d_gene: TRBD2; abundance: NA; j_gene: TRBJ2-3; v_gene: TRBV7-9; len: 15; CDR3nt: TGTGCCAGCAGCTCGACTAGCGGGAGGGCAGATACGCAGTATTTT; CDR3aa: CASSSTSGRADTQYF
d_gene: NA; abundance: NA; j_gene: TRBJ1-1; v_gene: TRBV6-5; len: 14; CDR3nt: TGTGCCAGCAGCTCCGACAGCCTGAACACTGAAGCTTTCTTT; CDR3aa: CASSSDSLNTEAFF
d_gene: NA; abundance: NA; j_gene: TRBJ1-1; v_gene: TRBV4-2; len: 14; CDR3nt: TGTGCCAGCAGCCAAGAAGATCGCGGCACTGAAGCTTTCTTT; CDR3aa: CASSQEDRGTEAFF
d_gene: TRBD1; abundance: NA; j_gene: TRBJ1-5; v_gene: TRBV19; len: 15; CDR3nt: TGTGCCAGTAGTCAAACAGGGGGCGGGAATCAGCCCCAGCATTTT; CDR3aa: CASSQTGGGNQPQHF
d_gene: TRBD1; abundance: NA; j_gene: TRBJ2-3; v_gene: TRBV6-5; len: 16; CDR3nt: TGTGCCAGCAGTTACTCCGGGACAGGGGTGGGAGATACGCAGTATTTT; CDR3aa: CASSYSGTGVGDTQYF
d_gene: NA; abundance: NA; j_gene: TRBJ2-7; v_gene: TRBV21-1; len: 12; CDR3nt: TGTGCCAGCAGCAACAGGGGACGCGAGCAGTACTTC; CDR3aa: CASSNRGREQYF
d_gene: NA; abundance: NA; j_gene: TRBJ1-2; v_gene: TRBV7-3; len: 18; CDR3nt: TGTGCCAGCAGCCACCAGCAGGCCTCAAACCCGGGGGACTATGGCTACACCTTC; CDR3aa: CASSHQQASNPGDYGYTF
d_gene: NA; abundance: NA; j_gene: TRBJ1-5; v_gene: TRBV28; len: 14; CDR3nt: TGTGCCAGCAGCTCTCACAGTAGCAATCAGCCCCAGCATTTT; CDR3aa: CASSSHSSNQPQHF
d_gene: NA; abundance: NA; j_gene: TRBJ1-5; v_gene: TRBV20-1; len: 16; CDR3nt: TGCAGTGCTAGTAGATCGGGGGTCGGGCGGAATCAGCCCCAGCATTTT; CDR3aa: CSASRSGVGRNQPQHF
d_gene: NA; abundance: NA; j_gene: TRBJ2-7; v_gene: TRBV3-1/TRBV3-2; len: 15; CDR3nt: TGTGCCAGCAGCCTTCCCGGGGGGCGGAACTACGAGCAGTACTTC; CDR3aa: CASSLPGGRNYEQYF
d_gene: TRBD2; abundance: few; j_gene: TRBJ2-1; v_gene: TRBV4-2; len: 17; CDR3nt: TGTGCCAGCAGCCCTATGCCGACCGGGGGGGTTTACAATGAGCAGTTCTTC; CDR3aa: CASSPMPTGGVYNEQFF
d_gene: TRBD2; abundance: few; j_gene: TRBJ2-1; v_gene: TRBV30; len: 14; CDR3nt: TGTGCCTGGAGGGCGGGACTAGCGGACAATGAGCAGTTCTTC; CDR3aa: CAWRAGLADNEQFF
d_gene: NA; abundance: NA; j_gene: TRBJ1-1; v_gene: TRBV28; len: 13; CDR3nt: TGTGCCAGCAGTTTTTTGGGAGTTTCGGAAGCTTTCTTT; CDR3aa: CASSFLGVSEAFF
d_gene: NA; abundance: NA; j_gene: TRBJ2-7; v_gene: TRBV5-4; len: 15; CDR3nt: TGTGCCAGCAGCTCCCCCCAAGCGGCGGCCTACGAGCAGTACTTC; CDR3aa: CASSSPQAAAYEQYF
d_gene: TRBD1; abundance: NA; j_gene: TRBJ1-6; v_gene: TRBV2; len: 14; CDR3nt: TGTGCCAGCAGAACCGGGACAGGACACTCACCCCTCCACTTT; CDR3aa: CASRTGTGHSPLHF
d_gene: TRBD1; abundance: NA; j_gene: TRBJ2-1; v_gene: TRBV29-1; len: 13; CDR3nt: TGCAGCGTTGAATTGGGACAGGGAAATGAGCAGTTCTTC; CDR3aa: CSVELGQGNEQFF